Presented here are 23 T cell receptor beta chains from one specimen sequenced in a study of shared clonotypes between healthy human individuals. Generated by immunoSEQ multiplex PCR, the TCRdb table keeps only in-frame clones and is missing some. The sample lists about 1 million clones; about 75% were seen once. What was sequenced was memory CD4+ T cells sorted from blood. Described subset: CD45RA-negative fraction. The source of these receptors is a young man in good health.

The chain carries TRBV11-3 and TRBJ2-7; 8 bases are shared with TRBD1. Trimming took 0 bases from V and 5 from J; bases not matched to a gene: 0. Germline V gene data show CDR1 as SGHNT and CDR2 as YENEEA. This CDR3 spans 13 amino acids. The CDR3 DNA reads TGTGCCAGCAGCTTAGACAGGGGGCACGAGCAGTACTTC. Its protein is CASSLDRGHEQYF.

V usage is TRBV7-9 and J usage is TRBJ2-7; D remains unclear. CDR3 length equals 13 residues. Per germline, CDR1 SEHNR and CDR2 FQNEAQ (reference sequence). V was pared by 8 bases and J by 8 bases, with 19 bases between. CDR3 protein: CASSQVAARQQYF. The CDR3 DNA reads TGTGCCAGCTCCCAGGTAGCCGCCAGACAGCAGTACTTC.

This clone was recorded only once. This CDR3 is CASSGVYDNSPLHF. CDR3 sequence (DNA): TGTGCCAGCAGTGGGGTATACGATAATTCACCCCTCCACTTT. The chain links TRBV6-1 to TRBJ1-6, with D hard to call. Germline V lookup: CDR1 MNHNS, CDR2 SASEGT. The CDR3 is made up of 14 amino acids. The ends were cut back, 4 bases at V and 5 bases at J, with 9 bases in the middle.

This chain links TRBV7-9 with TRBJ1-6, with 7 nucleotides matching TRBD1. Unmatched junction bases numbered 10, after V lost 4 bases and J lost 13 bases. The CDR3 loop spans 14 amino acids. Germline CDR1 is SEHNR and CDR2 is FQNEAQ (reference sequence). The DNA of the CDR3 is TGTGCCAGCAGCTCCGGGTCCAGGGGGGGGCCCCTCCACTTT. Residues: CASSSGSRGGPLHF.

Only a few counts were recorded for this clone. V usage is TRBV29-1 and J usage is TRBJ1-2; possibly TRBD1 for D (6 bases). Germline-derived CDR1 and CDR2 are SQVTM and ANQGSEA. V lost 3 bases to trimming and J lost 6 bases, with 11 bases between them. The CDR3 is 12 residues long. The CDR3 region has the DNA TGCAGCGTTGATACTGGGGGCGATGGCTACACCTTC. It encodes CSVDTGGDGYTF.

The chain has TRBV30 and TRBJ2-1, with no clear D. Deletions cut 0 bases from V and 16 bases from J, with 19 bases between. CDR1 and CDR2 from the germline V gene are GTSNPN and SVGIG (reference sequence). The CDR3 runs to 13 residues. CDR3 residues: CAWSVRSEVSEFF. CDR3 nucleotide sequence: TGTGCCTGGAGTGTAAGAAGTGAGGTTTCGGAATTCTTC.

The V gene is TRBV5-1, the J gene TRBJ1-3; perhaps TRBD1 as D (6 bases). V was trimmed by 4 bases and J by 0 bases, leaving 17 bases between them. The V gene's germline CDR1 is SGHRS and CDR2 YFSETQ. The CDR3 covers 17 residues. CDR3: CASSPSPGVASGNTIYF. Here the CDR3 DNA reads TGCGCCAGCAGCCCTTCGCCAGGGGTTGCCTCTGGAAACACCATATATTTT.

The chain has TRBV15 and TRBJ2-1, with D perhaps matching TRBD1 (5 bases). Between the trimmed V and J ends, which lost 6 bases and 9 bases, there was a span of 21 bases. The CDR3 loop spans 15 amino acids. In germline, CDR1 is LNHNV, CDR2 YYDKDF (reference sequence). CDR3 sequence: CATSRIHQGIFEQFF. DNA for the CDR3: TGTGCCACCAGTAGAATACACCAGGGTATTTTTGAGCAGTTCTTC.

The rearrangement joins TRBV5-6 to TRBJ2-1, with TRBD2 identical over 7 bases. This CDR3 is 17 amino acids long. V trimming: 3 bases; J trimming: 3 bases; junction bases outside the gene matches: 12. Germline V CDR1 and CDR2: SGHDT, YYEEEE. CDR3 protein: CASSSLGGARDYNEQFF. For the CDR3, the DNA is TGTGCCAGCAGCTCCCTGGGAGGGGCAAGAGACTACAATGAGCAGTTCTTC.

V gene TRBV5-8 combines with J gene TRBJ1-2; a weak D match, TRBD1 (5 bases). This CDR3 has 15 residues. Germline V lookup: CDR1 SGHTS, CDR2 YDEGEE. Trimming shortened V by 1 base and J by 2 bases, and 12 bases separated the two germline ends. For the CDR3, the DNA is TGTGCCAGCAGCTTGCGTCAGGGCGGCAACTATGGCTACACCTTC. Its protein product is CASSLRQGGNYGYTF.

The chain joins TRBV11-2 to TRBJ2-3; 9 nucleotides line up with TRBD2. The CDR3 consists of 17 residues. Germline loops: CDR1 SGHAT, CDR2 FQNNGV. After removal of 6 bases from V and 5 bases from J, the junction contained 15 bases not matched to a gene. DNA of the CDR3: TGTGCCAGCAGTACCAGGGGAGCGGGGGGCCGGGGAGATACGCAGTATTTT. Residues: CASSTRGAGGRGDTQYF.

This clone was seen only a few times. This chain links TRBV5-8 with TRBJ1-1; maybe TRBD1 (6 bases). There are 15 residues in the CDR3. With 4 bases removed from V and 1 base from J, the gap between germline ends came to 14 bases. Germline CDR1 is SGHTS and CDR2 is YDEGEE. DNA of the CDR3: TGTGCCAGCAGCCCAAGACAGGCGAAGAACACTGAAGCTTTCTTT. This translates into CASSPRQAKNTEAFF.

The chain combines TRBV30 with TRBJ1-1; 8 bases agree with TRBD1. CDR3 length equals 13 residues. Trimming took 5 bases from V and 5 from J; bases not matched to a gene: 7. Germline V CDR1 and CDR2: GTSNPN, SVGIG (reference sequence). This chain's CDR3 is CAWDRGGGTEAFF. The CDR3 DNA sequence: TGTGCCTGGGACAGGGGAGGAGGGACTGAAGCTTTCTTT.

About this clone itself: This sample includes further DNA sequences coding for the same CDR3. The chain carries TRBV30 and TRBJ1-3; D is unclear. The CDR3 is 12 amino acids. The V end lost 3 bases, the J end lost 0 bases, and 3 bases lay between the germline ends. CDR1 is GTSNPN and CDR2 is SVGIG in the germline V gene (reference sequence). CDR3 DNA: TGTGCCTGGAGGTTCTCTGGAAACACCATATATTTT. It yields the protein CAWRFSGNTIYF. Combining the CDR3 with reference TRBV30 and TRBJ1-3 gives the whole variable domain SQTIHQWPATLVQPVGSPLSLECTVEGTSNPNLYWYRQAAGRGLQLLFYSVGIGQISSEVPQNLSASRPQDRQFILSSKKLLLSDSGFYLCAWRFSGNTIYFGEGSWLTVV.

This clone appeared once. The gene calls are TRBV5-1 and TRBJ2-3; D might be TRBD2 (6 bases). Trimming stripped 3 bases from V and 6 bases from J, with 14 bases between. Germline loops: CDR1 SGHRS, CDR2 YFSETQ. This CDR3 comprises 14 residues. The CDR3, as DNA: TGCGCCAGCAGCTCGGCGGGGACGAGGGATACGCAGTATTTT. The encoded protein is CASSSAGTRDTQYF.

V is TRBV5-1 and J is TRBJ2-3; TRBD2 is a possible D gene (6 bases). Germline CDR1 is SGHRS and CDR2 is YFSETQ. Trimming shortened V by 0 bases and J by 0 bases, and 11 bases separated the two germline ends. The CDR3 consists of 16 residues. DNA for the CDR3: TGCGCCAGCAGCTTGGACATAGGGAGGAGCACAGATACGCAGTATTTT. It is translated as CASSLDIGRSTDTQYF.

The rearrangement joins TRBV19 to TRBJ2-7; 10 nucleotides line up with TRBD2. Germline loops: CDR1 LNHDA, CDR2 SQIVND (reference sequence). The CDR3 contains 16 residues. The V segment lost 5 bases and the J segment 4 bases; nucleotides outside the gene matches: 11. The CDR3, as DNA: TGTGCCAGTAGTCGTCCCGCCCTAGCGGGGGAGTACGAGCAGTACTTC. Translation gives CASSRPALAGEYEQYF.

This clone was found a few times. The rearrangement links TRBV29-1 to TRBJ1-1, with a weak D call TRBD1 (6 bases). Trimming stripped 2 bases from V and 4 bases from J, with 17 bases between. Germline lookup yields CDR1 SQVTM and CDR2 ANQGSEA. The CDR3 has 15 amino acids. The CDR3 sequence: CSVEYRGANGTEAFF. The DNA of the CDR3 is TGCAGCGTTGAATATCGGGGGGCGAATGGCACTGAAGCTTTCTTT. Filled out from reference TRBV29-1 and TRBJ1-1, the complete variable domain reads SAVISQKPSRDICQRGTSLTIQCQVDSQVTMMFWYRQQPGQSLTLIATANQGSEATYESGFVIDKFPISRPNLTFSTLTVSNMSPEDSSIYLCSVEYRGANGTEAFFGQGTRLTVV.

The J gene is TRBJ2-2, the V gene TRBV21-1; the listed D gene, TRBD2, was not tested against the DNA. TRBV21-1 is classified as a pseudogene. The CDR3 totals 15 residues. This chain's CDR3 is CASSNGREGTGELFF. For the CDR3, the DNA is TGTGCCAGCAGCAACGGGCGAGAGGGCACCGGGGAGCTGTTTTTT.

The chain has TRBV4-2 and TRBJ1-3; D is unclear. Germline CDR1 reads LGHNA; CDR2 reads YNFKEQ. This CDR3 is 14 amino acids long. V was shortened by 1 base and J by 0 bases, with 4 bases between the two germline ends. The CDR3 nucleotides read TGTGCCAGCAGCCAAGGGGACTCTGGAAACACCATATATTTT. This codes for CASSQGDSGNTIYF.

The chain links TRBV5-1 to TRBJ2-1; 10 bases map to TRBD2. This CDR3 has 15 residues. Trimming took 2 bases from V and 6 from J; bases not matched to a gene: 5. Germline CDR1 reads SGHRS; CDR2 reads YFSETQ. The DNA for the CDR3 is TGCGCCAGCAGCTTCCTAGCGGGGGACCGCAATGAGCAGTTCTTC. Translation gives CASSFLAGDRNEQFF.

A few counts support this clone. The gene calls are TRBV7-9 and TRBJ1-1; D might be TRBD1 (6 bases). V lost 1 base, J lost 1 base, and 7 bases lay in between. The CDR3 extends over 14 amino acids. The germline V gene has CDR1 SEHNR and CDR2 FQNEAQ (reference sequence). The DNA for the CDR3 is TGTGCCAGCAGCTTAGAAGGGGGGAACACTGAAGCTTTCTTT. Translation gives CASSLEGGNTEAFF.

This sequence joins TRBV11-2 and TRBJ2-7, with 10 bases fitting TRBD2. The CDR3 has 15 amino acids. The germline V gene encodes CDR1 SGHAT and CDR2 FQNNGV. V lost 4 bases, J lost 5 bases, and 8 bases stayed unmatched. The CDR3 region has the DNA TGTGCCAGCAGCTCCCAGAGCGGGGGGGGTCACGAGCAGTACTTC. Translating gives CASSSQSGGGHEQYF.